The clone carrying this T cell receptor beta chain was observed at least ten times. CDR3 regions were amplified by Arm-PCR using iRepertoire HTBI primers to build TCR beta libraries. TCRdb re-analysed the multiplex PCR reads in MiXCR, keeping a single row per CDR3 protein. The sample has some 450,000 distinct CDR3 sequences, about 25% seen once. The CDR3 is 14 residues long. V was shortened by 6 bases and J by 4 bases, with 16 bases between the two germline ends. Germline loops: CDR1 KGHSH, CDR2 LQKENI. This entry comes from a study of regulatory T cells in long-lasting Graves disease. Time point described: persistent/refractory GD, antithyroid drugs over 5 years with positive TRAb. Extracted PBMC RNA gave rise to the TCR library.

Sequences were derived from peripheral blood mononuclear cells (PBMCs), sampled when the disease was refractory, from a patient treated with antithyroid drugs. This clonotype originated in a female donor with Graves disease. The V gene is TRBV18, the J gene TRBJ2-7; possibly TRBD1 for D (6 bases). CDR3 nucleotide sequence: TGTGCCAGCTCGAAACAGGGAAAAGAATACGAGCAGTACTTC. This codes for CASSKQGKEYEQYF.